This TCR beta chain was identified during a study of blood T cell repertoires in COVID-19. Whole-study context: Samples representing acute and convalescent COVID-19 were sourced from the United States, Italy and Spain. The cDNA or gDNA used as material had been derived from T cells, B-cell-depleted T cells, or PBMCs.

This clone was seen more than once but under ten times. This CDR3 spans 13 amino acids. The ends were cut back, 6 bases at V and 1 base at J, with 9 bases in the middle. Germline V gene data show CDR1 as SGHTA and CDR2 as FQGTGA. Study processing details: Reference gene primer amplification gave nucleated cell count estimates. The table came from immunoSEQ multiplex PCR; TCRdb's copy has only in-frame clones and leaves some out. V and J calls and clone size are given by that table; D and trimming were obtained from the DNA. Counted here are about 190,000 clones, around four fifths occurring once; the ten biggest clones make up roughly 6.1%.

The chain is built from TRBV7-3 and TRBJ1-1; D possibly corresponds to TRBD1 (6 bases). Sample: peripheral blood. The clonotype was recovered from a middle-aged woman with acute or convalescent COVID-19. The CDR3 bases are TGTGCCAGCAGTGTACAGGGGAACACTGAAGCTTTCTTT. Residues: CASSVQGNTEAFF.